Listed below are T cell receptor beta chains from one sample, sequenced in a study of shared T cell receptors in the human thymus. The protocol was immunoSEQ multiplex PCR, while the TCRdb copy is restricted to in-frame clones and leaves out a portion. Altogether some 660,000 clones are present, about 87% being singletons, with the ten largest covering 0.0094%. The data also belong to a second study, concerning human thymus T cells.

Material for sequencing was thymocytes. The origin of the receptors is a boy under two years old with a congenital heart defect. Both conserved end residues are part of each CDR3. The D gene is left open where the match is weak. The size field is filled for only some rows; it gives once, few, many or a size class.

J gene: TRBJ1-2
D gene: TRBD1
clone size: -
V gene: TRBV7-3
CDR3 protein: CASSPGDRGNYGYTF
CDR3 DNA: TGTGCCAGCAGCCCCGGGGACAGGGGTAACTATGGCTACACCTTC

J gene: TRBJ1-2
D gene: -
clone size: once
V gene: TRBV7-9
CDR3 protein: CASTGNPYGYTF
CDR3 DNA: TGTGCCAGCACAGGGAACCCTTATGGCTACACCTTC

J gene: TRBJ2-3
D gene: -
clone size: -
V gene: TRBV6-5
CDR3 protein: CASSSDFHLSTDTQYF
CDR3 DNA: TGTGCCAGCAGTTCAGACTTCCACCTTAGCACAGATACGCAGTATTTT

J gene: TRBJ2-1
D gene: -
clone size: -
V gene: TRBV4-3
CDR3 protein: CASSQDRGREFF
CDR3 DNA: TGCGCCAGCAGCCAAGATCGAGGCAGGGAGTTCTTC

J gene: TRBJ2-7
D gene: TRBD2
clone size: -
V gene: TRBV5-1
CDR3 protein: CASSSGLALPAYEQYF
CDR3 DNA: TGCGCCAGCAGCTCAGGACTAGCGCTACCGGCCTACGAGCAGTACTTC

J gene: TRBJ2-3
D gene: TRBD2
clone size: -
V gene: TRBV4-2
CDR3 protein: CASSHRTSSADTQYF
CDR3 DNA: TGTGCCAGCAGCCATAGGACTAGCAGCGCAGATACGCAGTATTTT

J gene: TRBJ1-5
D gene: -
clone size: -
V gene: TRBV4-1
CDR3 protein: CASSQGGPLGVNQPQHF
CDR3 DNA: TGCGCCAGCAGCCAAGGGGGCCCCCTTGGGGTCAATCAGCCCCAGCATTTT

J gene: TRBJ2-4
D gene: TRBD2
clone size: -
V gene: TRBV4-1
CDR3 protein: CASSQEALAGLIAKNIQYF
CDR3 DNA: TGCGCCAGCAGCCAAGAGGCACTAGCGGGTTTAATAGCCAAAAACATTCAGTACTTC

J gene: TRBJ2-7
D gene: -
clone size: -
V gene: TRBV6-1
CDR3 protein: CASSEGMTGCRYF
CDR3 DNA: TGTGCCAGCAGCGAGGGGATGACAGGTTGTAGGTACTTC

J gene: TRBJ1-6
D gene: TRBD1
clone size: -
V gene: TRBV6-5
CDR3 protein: CASSQTGEYNSPLHF
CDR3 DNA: TGTGCCAGCAGCCAGACAGGGGAGTATAATTCCCCCCTCCACTTT

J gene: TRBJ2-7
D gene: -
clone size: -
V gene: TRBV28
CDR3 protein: CASSFEFGGAGYEQYF
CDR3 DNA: TGTGCCAGCAGTTTTGAGTTTGGGGGGGCCGGGTACGAGCAGTACTTC

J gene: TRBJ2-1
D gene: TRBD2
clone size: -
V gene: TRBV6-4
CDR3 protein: CASSEILAGGEQFF
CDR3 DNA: TGTGCCAGCAGTGAAATACTAGCGGGAGGTGAGCAGTTCTTC

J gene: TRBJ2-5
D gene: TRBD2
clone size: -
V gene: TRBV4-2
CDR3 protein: CASSQDTSDQETQYF
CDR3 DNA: TGTGCCAGCAGCCAAGATACTAGCGACCAAGAGACCCAGTACTTC

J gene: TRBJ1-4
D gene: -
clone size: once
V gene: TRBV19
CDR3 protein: CASRRGGGNEKLFF
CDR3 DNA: TGTGCCAGCCGCCGTGGGGGCGGAAATGAAAAACTGTTTTTT

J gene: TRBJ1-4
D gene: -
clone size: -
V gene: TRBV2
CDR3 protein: CASNGHPPHEKLFF
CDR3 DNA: TGTGCCAGCAACGGACACCCTCCCCATGAAAAACTGTTTTTT

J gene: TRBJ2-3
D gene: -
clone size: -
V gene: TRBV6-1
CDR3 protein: CASEVDTGWADTQYF
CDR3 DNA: TGTGCCAGTGAGGTAGATACAGGGTGGGCAGATACGCAGTATTTT

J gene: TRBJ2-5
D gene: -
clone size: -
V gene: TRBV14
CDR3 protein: CASSPASSQETQYF
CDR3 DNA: TGTGCCAGCAGTCCCGCTAGCAGCCAGGAGACCCAGTACTTC

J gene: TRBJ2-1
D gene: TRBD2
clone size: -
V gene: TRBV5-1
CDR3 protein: CASSLFRGGGYEQFF
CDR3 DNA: TGCGCCAGCAGCCTTTTCCGGGGGGGAGGGTATGAGCAGTTCTTC

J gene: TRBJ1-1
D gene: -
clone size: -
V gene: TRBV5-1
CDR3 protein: CASSQNPTGPLLNTEAFF
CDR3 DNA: TGCGCCAGCAGCCAAAACCCGACAGGTCCCCTATTGAACACTGAAGCTTTCTTT

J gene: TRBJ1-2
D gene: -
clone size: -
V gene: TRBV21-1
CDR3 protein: CASITGDRSHNYGYTF
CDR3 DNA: TGTGCCAGCATAACTGGAGACAGATCTCATAACTATGGCTACACCTTC

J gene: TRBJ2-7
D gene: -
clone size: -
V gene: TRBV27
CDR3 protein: CASSLSRDSPSYEQYF
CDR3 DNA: TGTGCCAGCAGTTTATCAAGAGACAGTCCTTCCTACGAGCAGTACTTC

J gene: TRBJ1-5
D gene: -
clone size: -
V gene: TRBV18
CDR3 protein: CASSLRAFLGQPQHF
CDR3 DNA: TGTGCCAGCTCACTCAGGGCCTTCTTGGGACAGCCCCAGCATTTT

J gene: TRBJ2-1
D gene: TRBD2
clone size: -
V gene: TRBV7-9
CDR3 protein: CASSGGESYNEQFF
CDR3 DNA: TGTGCCAGCAGCGGGGGGGAGTCCTACAATGAGCAGTTCTTC

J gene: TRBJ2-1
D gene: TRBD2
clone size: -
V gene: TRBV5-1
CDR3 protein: CASQPTSGGFNEQFF
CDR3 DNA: TGCGCCAGCCAACCTACTAGCGGGGGTTTCAATGAGCAGTTCTTC

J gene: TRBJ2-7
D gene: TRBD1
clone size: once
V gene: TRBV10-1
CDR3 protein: CASSGTSSLRGQGTYEQYF
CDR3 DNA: TGCGCCAGCAGTGGGACTTCTTCCCTTAGGGGACAGGGGACCTACGAGCAGTACTTC

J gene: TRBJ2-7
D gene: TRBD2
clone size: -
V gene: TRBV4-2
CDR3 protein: CASSQEYRTSGDYEQYF
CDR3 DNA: TGTGCCAGCAGCCAAGAGTATCGGACTAGCGGGGACTACGAGCAGTACTTC

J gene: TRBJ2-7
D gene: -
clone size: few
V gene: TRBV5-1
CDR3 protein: CASSLVGASEQYF
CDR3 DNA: TGCGCCAGCAGCTTGGTTGGGGCAAGCGAGCAGTACTTC